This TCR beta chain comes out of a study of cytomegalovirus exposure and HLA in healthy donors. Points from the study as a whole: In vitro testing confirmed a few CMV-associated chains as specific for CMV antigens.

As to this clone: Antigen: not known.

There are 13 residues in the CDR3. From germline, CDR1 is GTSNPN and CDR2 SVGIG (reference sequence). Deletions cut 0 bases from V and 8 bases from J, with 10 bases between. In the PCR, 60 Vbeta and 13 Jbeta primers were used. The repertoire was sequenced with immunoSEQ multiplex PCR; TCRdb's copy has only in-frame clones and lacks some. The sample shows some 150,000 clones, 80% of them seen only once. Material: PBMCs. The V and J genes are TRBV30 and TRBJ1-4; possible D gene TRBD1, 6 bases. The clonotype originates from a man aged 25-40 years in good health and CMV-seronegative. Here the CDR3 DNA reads TGTGCCTGGAGTGTACAGGGTTACGAAAAACTGTTTTTT. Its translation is CAWSVQGYEKLFF.